The source of this TCR beta chain is a study of blood T cell repertoires in COVID-19. The method was immunoSEQ multiplex PCR; TCRdb's version includes in-frame clones alone and lacks a portion of them. The table includes roughly 76,000 clones, over 70% detected once. Trimming removed 2 bases from V and 10 bases from J, with 9 bases in between. CDR1 is SEHNR, CDR2 FQNEAQ, per germline (reference sequence). The CDR3 runs to 12 residues. This clonotype was obtained from a man in his sixties or seventies with acute or convalescent COVID-19. The V call is TRBV7-9, the J call TRBJ2-1, with D tentatively TRBD1 (5 bases). Sequences were obtained from peripheral blood. The CDR3 nucleotides are TGTGCCAGCAGCTTAACGGACATGGAGCAGTTCTTC. Translation gives CASSLTDMEQFF.